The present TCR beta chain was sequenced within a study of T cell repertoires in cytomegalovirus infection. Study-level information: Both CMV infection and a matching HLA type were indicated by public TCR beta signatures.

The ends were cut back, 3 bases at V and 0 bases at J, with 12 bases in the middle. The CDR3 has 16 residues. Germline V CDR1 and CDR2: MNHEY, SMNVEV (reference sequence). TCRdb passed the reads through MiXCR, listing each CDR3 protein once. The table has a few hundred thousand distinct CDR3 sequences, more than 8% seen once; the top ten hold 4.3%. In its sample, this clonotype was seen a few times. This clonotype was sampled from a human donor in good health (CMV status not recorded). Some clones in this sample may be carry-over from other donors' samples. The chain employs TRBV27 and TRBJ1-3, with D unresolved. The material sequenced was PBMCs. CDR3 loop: CASSFGERDSGNTIYF. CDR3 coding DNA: TGTGCCAGCAGTTTCGGTGAAAGGGACTCTGGAAACACCATATATTTT.